This entry features one T cell receptor beta chain sequence. Measured with immunoSEQ multiplex PCR; TCRdb has only the in-frame clones, and not every one. The sample contains about 310,000 clones, around 90% of which appear only once. The entry originates in a study of blood T cell repertoires in COVID-19. At the level of the study: Spain, Italy and the United States supplied samples that represented acute and convalescent COVID-19. Sources were T cells, B-cell-depleted T cells, or PBMCs; the material itself was cDNA or gDNA.

The sequence came from a man between 60 and 70 years old who had recovered from COVID-19. The specimen sequenced was PBMCs or T cells enriched from blood (not recorded which).

DNA for the CDR3: TGTGCCAGCAGTTACTCGGGGGGGCGCACCGGGGAGCTGTTTTTT. Protein: CASSYSGGRTGELFF. The J gene is TRBJ2-2, the V gene TRBV6-2 or TRBV6-3, with D perhaps matching TRBD2 (7 bases). Trimming removed 0 bases at V and 4 bases at J, with 9 bases between. Germline V gene lookup returns CDR1 MNHEY and CDR2 SVGEGT. This CDR3 is 15 amino acids long.